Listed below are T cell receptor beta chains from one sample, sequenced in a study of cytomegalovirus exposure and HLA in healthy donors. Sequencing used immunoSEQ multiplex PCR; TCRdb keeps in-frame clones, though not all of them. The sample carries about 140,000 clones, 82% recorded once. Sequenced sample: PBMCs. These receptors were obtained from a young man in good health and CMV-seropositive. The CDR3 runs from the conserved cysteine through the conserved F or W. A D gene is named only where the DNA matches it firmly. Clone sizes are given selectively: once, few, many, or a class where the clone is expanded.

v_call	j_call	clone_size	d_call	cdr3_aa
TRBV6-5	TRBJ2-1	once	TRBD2	CASSYSRTSGSNEQFF
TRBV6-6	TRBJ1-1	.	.	CASSYSAQGRAFF
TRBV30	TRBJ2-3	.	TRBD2	CACGVAGGDTQYF
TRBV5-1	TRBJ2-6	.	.	CASSLLGSGANVLTF
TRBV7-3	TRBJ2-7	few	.	CASSATGPYTYEQYF
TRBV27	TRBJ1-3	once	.	CASKGSSGNTIYF
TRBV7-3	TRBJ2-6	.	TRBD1	CASSLTRGPGANVLTF
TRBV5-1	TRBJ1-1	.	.	CASSLASGGGTEAFF
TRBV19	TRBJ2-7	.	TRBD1	CASSVDRGLSYEQYF
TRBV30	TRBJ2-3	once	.	CAWSKGLQRATQYF
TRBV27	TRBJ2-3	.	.	CASSSTQQSTDTQYF
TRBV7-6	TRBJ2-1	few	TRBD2	CASSAGLTFGEQFF
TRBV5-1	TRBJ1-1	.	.	CASSLGGAENTEAFF
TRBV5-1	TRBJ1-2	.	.	CASSSGSSNYGYTF
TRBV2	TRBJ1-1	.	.	CASSAQGPQGTEAFF
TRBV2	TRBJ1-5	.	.	CASSGGSSNQPQHF
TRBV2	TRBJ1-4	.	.	CASSSPGQSFF
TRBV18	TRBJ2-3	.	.	CASSPSLTDTQYF
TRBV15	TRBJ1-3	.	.	CATSSNRARNTIYF
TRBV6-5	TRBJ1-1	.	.	CASSLGRGTEAFF
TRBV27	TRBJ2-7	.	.	CASSSPDSGMAYEQYF
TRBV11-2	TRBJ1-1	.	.	CASSLEGRGGTEAFF
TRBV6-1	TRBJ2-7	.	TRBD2	CASSERARLAGVGEQYF
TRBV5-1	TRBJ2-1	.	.	CASSLSGLMQFF
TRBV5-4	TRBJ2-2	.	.	CASSPRGASNTGELFF
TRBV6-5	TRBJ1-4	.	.	CASSPTATNEKLFF
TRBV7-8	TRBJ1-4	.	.	CASSLQGFMNEKLFF
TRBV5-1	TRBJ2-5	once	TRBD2	CASSPGRQGLAVQETQYF
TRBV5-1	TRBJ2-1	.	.	CASSLEFGAAYNEQFF
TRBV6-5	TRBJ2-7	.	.	CASKLGQGQYEQYF
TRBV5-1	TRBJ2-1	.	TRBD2	CASSLGTSENNEQFF
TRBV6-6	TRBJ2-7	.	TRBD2	CASRGLAVSEQYF
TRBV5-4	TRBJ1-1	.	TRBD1	CASSRGDRGVALNTEAFF
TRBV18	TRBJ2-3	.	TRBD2	CASSPLAGGFTDTQYF
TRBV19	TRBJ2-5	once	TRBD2	CASSTIGLGETQYF
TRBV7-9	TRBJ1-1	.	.	CASSLATGERIHTEAFF
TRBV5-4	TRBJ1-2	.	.	CASSPPGGAFGGYTF
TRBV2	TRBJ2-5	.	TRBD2	CASSEGTSRGLETQYF
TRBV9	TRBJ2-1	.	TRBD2	CASSVAPSGGTSYNEQFF
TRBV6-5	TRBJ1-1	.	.	CASSPGTEAFF
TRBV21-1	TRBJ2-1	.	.	CASSNMRLASNEQFF
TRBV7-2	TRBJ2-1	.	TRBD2	CASSLTSVPMNEQFF
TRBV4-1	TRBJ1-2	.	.	CASSQDVNYGYTF
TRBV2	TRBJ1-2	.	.	CASKTGIAFYGYTF
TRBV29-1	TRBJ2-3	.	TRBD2	CSVGTSYTQYF